Sequencing of this TCR beta chain was carried out in a study of OX40 agonist ivuxolimab in advanced cancers. Background on the study: With ivuxolimab, an agonistic anti-OX40 (CD134) antibody, patients were treated. Study conclusions and caveats: Antigen targets of the expanded peripheral T cells went undetermined.

A single count supports this clone. Antigen unknown. Excluded were patients having autoimmune disease history or systemic immunosuppression. CDR3 size: 15 residues. Germline CDR1 and CDR2: LGHNA and YSLEER. Between the trimmed V and J ends, which lost 1 base and 0 bases, there was a span of 9 bases. Produced via immunoSEQ multiplex PCR; TCRdb's table is partial and in-frame only. This sample has about 48,000 clones, with 70% to 90% found just once. Material: CD4+ or CD8+ T cells sorted from blood, obtained in a trial of the OX40 agonist ivuxolimab. The clonotype originates from an adult with an advanced solid tumor such as melanoma, head and neck, liver or kidney cancer. This chain joins TRBV4-3 and TRBJ1-2; no clear D gene. The chain's CDR3 is CASSQGREANYGYTF. Written as DNA, the CDR3 is TGCGCCAGCAGCCAAGGGCGGGAAGCTAACTATGGCTACACCTTC.